Sequencing of this T cell receptor (beta chain) was carried out in a study of PD-L1 blockade in urothelial cancer. Background on the study: Atezolizumab was started by patients in 2014 at 1,200 mg intravenously every 3 weeks. Blood yielded a median of approximately 150,000 T cells per sample. Findings and caveats of the study: Lower pretreatment blood TCR clonality, under the median, predicted better survival, researchers reported.

Trimming cost V 5 bases and J 0 bases, with 17 bases left between them. The CDR3 covers 17 residues. Germline V gene lookup returns CDR1 MDHEN and CDR2 SYDVKM. The table came from immunoSEQ multiplex PCR; TCRdb's copy has only in-frame clones and leaves some out. Here the sample spans fewer than 30,000 clones, more than 70% being singletons. Comment on this clone: Its antigen is undetermined.

The source is a man aged 65 to 79 with urothelial cancer. The chain uses TRBV28 and TRBJ1-5; no definite D call. The starting material was PBMCs, obtained around atezolizumab (anti-PD-L1) treatment. The CDR3 bases are TGTGCCAGCAGTCCCTCATACGGGGTCTATAGCAATCAGCCCCAGCATTTT. As protein: CASSPSYGVYSNQPQHF.